This entry lists 20 T cell receptor beta chains sequenced from one sample in a study of cytomegalovirus exposure and HLA in healthy donors. The study ran its PCR with 60 Vbeta and 13 Jbeta primers. Data came from immunoSEQ multiplex PCR; TCRdb stores just in-frame clones and leaves some out. Of some 200,000 clones in the sample, 82% are singletons; the top ten hold 0.098%. Sequencing was done on a sample of PBMCs. The receptors originated from a boy aged 2 to 9 in good health and CMV-seronegative.

V and J are TRBV7-2 and TRBJ2-3; the D gene is possibly TRBD1 (6 bases). The CDR3 has 14 residues. Trimming pared 7 bases from V and 2 bases from J, leaving 13 bases between. CDR1 and CDR2 from the germline V gene are SGHTA and FQGNSA. The CDR3 coding sequence is TGTGCCAGCAACTCACAGGGAACCACAGATACGCAGTATTTT. Amino acids: CASNSQGTTDTQYF.

J is TRBJ1-2 and V is TRBV14; D not certain. The germline V and J ends were trimmed by 4 bases and 0 bases, with 12 bases remaining between them. Germline V gives CDR1 SGHDN, CDR2 FVKESK. The CDR3 is made up of 15 amino acids. This chain's CDR3 is CASSPLGATNYGYTF. CDR3 nucleotide sequence: TGTGCCAGCAGCCCGCTCGGAGCGACTAACTATGGCTACACCTTC.

This clone was counted a few times. V is TRBV20-1 and J is TRBJ2-1, with a possible D match to TRBD1 (6 bases). Germline V gene sequence: CDR1 DFQATT, CDR2 SNEGSKA (reference sequence). V was clipped by 5 bases and J by 7 bases, with 9 bases between them. The CDR3 runs 11 residues. DNA for the CDR3: TGCAGTGCTCACAGGGCTAATGAGCAGTTCTTC. Its protein product is CSAHRANEQFF.

The chain combines TRBV11-2 with TRBJ2-1, with D perhaps TRBD2 (5 bases). CDR1 SGHAT and CDR2 FQNNGV come from the germline V gene. The CDR3 is made up of 16 amino acids. V lost 0 bases and J lost 2, with 11 bases in between. Written as DNA, the CDR3 is TGTGCCAGCAGCTTAGATCGGATCGGGACCTACAATGAGCAGTTCTTC. It is translated as CASSLDRIGTYNEQFF.

The chain combines TRBV5-6 with TRBJ1-3; possibly TRBD1 for D (5 bases). Germline lookup yields CDR1 SGHDT and CDR2 YYEEEE. The CDR3 covers 14 residues. Trimming took 3 bases from V and 4 from J, leaving 11 bases between them. The CDR3 sequence is CASSSGEAGNTIYF. CDR3 nucleotides: TGTGCCAGCAGCTCGGGGGAGGCCGGAAACACCATATATTTT.

The CDR3 is CASSVATGGGKLFF. The CDR3 nucleotides read TGTGCCAGCAGCGTAGCCACAGGGGGGGGAAAACTGTTTTTT. This chain uses TRBV9 with TRBJ1-4; 8 nucleotides agree with TRBD1. Trimming removed 0 bases from V and 10 bases from J; junction bases left unmatched: 5. Germline values: CDR1 SGDLS, CDR2 YYNGEE. This CDR3 is built from 14 residues.

The rearrangement joins TRBV10-1 to TRBJ2-7; 12 bases line up with TRBD1. V trimming: 9 bases; J trimming: 5 bases; junction bases outside the gene matches: 20. The CDR3 is 18 residues long. Germline CDR1 WNHNN, CDR2 SYGVQD (reference sequence). This CDR3 reads CARKAPHSRDRGHDEQYF. The CDR3 DNA sequence: TGCGCCAGGAAAGCCCCACACTCCCGGGACAGGGGGCATGACGAGCAGTACTTC.

The J gene is TRBJ1-5, the V gene TRBV7-3; D remains unclear. V was clipped by 2 bases and J by 2 bases, with 10 bases between them. Germline loops: CDR1 SGHTA, CDR2 FQGTGA. The CDR3 runs 15 residues. The CDR3: CASSLDGSGNQPQHF. In DNA, the CDR3 is TGTGCCAGCAGCTTAGACGGGAGTGGCAATCAGCCCCAGCATTTT.

V gene TRBV19 combines with J gene TRBJ1-2, with 8 nucleotides matching TRBD1. The CDR3 is made up of 15 amino acids. In germline, CDR1 is LNHDA, CDR2 SQIVND (reference sequence). V lost 6 bases and J lost 7; bases outside the gene matches: 13. The chain's CDR3 is CASSQDRDVYSGYTF. In DNA, the CDR3 is TGTGCCAGTAGCCAGGACAGGGATGTATATTCTGGCTACACCTTC.

V and J are TRBV2 and TRBJ1-5; D call uncertain. This CDR3 is 13 amino acids long. Looked up from germline, CDR1 is SNHLY and CDR2 is FYNNEI. V was pared by 2 bases and J by 4 bases, with 6 bases between. The CDR3: CASSETRNQPQHF. In nucleotides, the CDR3 is TGTGCCAGCAGTGAAACAAGAAATCAGCCCCAGCATTTT.

The V call is TRBV21-1, the J call TRBJ1-1. TRBV21-1 is given as a pseudogene. The CDR3 totals 13 residues. The CDR3 coding sequence is TGTGCCAGCAGCCCCTCGTCGAGGGTTGAAGCTTTCTTT. This codes for CASSPSSRVEAFF.

This rearrangement joins TRBV7-9 to TRBJ2-3; weak D call: TRBD1 (5 bases). Germline V lookup: CDR1 SEHNR, CDR2 FQNEAQ (reference sequence). This CDR3 has 13 residues. Trimming left V 5 bases short and J 2 bases short, with 8 bases between. The CDR3 coding sequence is TGTGCCAGCAGCCACAGGTTCACAGATACGCAGTATTTT. The encoded protein is CASSHRFTDTQYF. The full variable domain, rest sourced from reference TRBV7-9 and TRBJ2-3, is DTGVSQNPRHKITKRGQNVTFRCDPISEHNRLYWYRQTLGQGPEFLTYFQNEAQLEKSRLLSDRFSAERPKGSFSTLEIQRTEQGDSAMYLCASSHRFTDTQYFGPGTRLTVL.

The gene calls are TRBV5-6 and TRBJ2-5; 7 nucleotides align to TRBD2. V trimming: 0 bases; J trimming: 3 bases; junction bases outside the gene matches: 2. Germline values: CDR1 SGHDT, CDR2 YYEEEE. The CDR3 consists of 14 residues. CDR3 nucleotides: TGTGCCAGCAGCTTGGACCTAGCGGAAGAGACCCAGTACTTC. It encodes CASSLDLAEETQYF.

V usage is TRBV2 and J usage is TRBJ1-5; D remains unclear. The germline V gene has CDR1 SNHLY and CDR2 FYNNEI. Trimming shortened V by 6 bases and J by 0 bases, and 6 bases separated the two germline ends. The CDR3 extends over 13 amino acids. DNA of the CDR3: TGTGCCAGCAGCTACTATAGCAATCAGCCCCAGCATTTT. Protein sequence: CASSYYSNQPQHF.

CDR3 coding DNA: TGCAGCGTTACAGAAAACACTGAAGCTTTCTTT. This codes for CSVTENTEAFF. The chain links TRBV29-1 to TRBJ1-1; no definite D call. Germline loops: CDR1 SQVTM, CDR2 ANQGSEA. Between the trimmed V and J ends, which lost 5 bases and 2 bases, there was a span of 6 bases. This CDR3 is 11 amino acids long.

The V call is TRBV6-5, the J call TRBJ2-3; a weak D match, TRBD2 (6 bases). CDR1 is MNHEY, CDR2 SVGAGI, per germline. There are 14 residues in the CDR3. The V end was cut by 7 bases, the J end by 4 bases, with 15 bases between. The CDR3 is CASKAGSLADTQYF. CDR3 in DNA: TGTGCCAGCAAGGCGGGGTCGCTCGCAGATACGCAGTATTTT.

In its sample, this clone was seen once. CDR3: CASSTSGGAGDTQYF. The CDR3 DNA reads TGTGCCAGCAGCACAAGCGGGGGGGCCGGAGATACGCAGTATTTT. The chain couples TRBV9 to TRBJ2-3; 10 bases fit TRBD2. The germline gives CDR1 SGDLS, CDR2 YYNGEE. The CDR3 length is 15 residues. With 4 bases clipped from V and 5 bases from J, the junction kept 7 bases outside the gene matches.

This chain uses TRBV2 with TRBJ2-5, with TRBD2 matching over 10 bases. The length of the CDR3 is 14 residues. Germline CDR1 SNHLY, CDR2 FYNNEI. V shed 6 bases and J 3 bases; nucleotides not matched to a gene: 4. The CDR3 loop reads CASSFTSGEETQYF. The CDR3, as DNA: TGTGCCAGCAGCTTCACTAGCGGGGAAGAGACCCAGTACTTC.

The rearrangement joins TRBV19 to TRBJ1-2, with 10 bases identical to TRBD1. The J segment lost 4 bases and the V segment lost 5 bases, leaving 7 bases of the junction unmatched. CDR3 size: 15 residues. Per germline, CDR1 LNHDA and CDR2 SQIVND (reference sequence). CDR3 DNA sequence: TGTGCCAGTAGTCCCCCAGGACAGGGGGTCTATGGCTACACCTTC. Its translation: CASSPPGQGVYGYTF. Filled out from reference TRBV19 and TRBJ1-2, the complete variable domain reads DGGITQSPKYLFRKEGQNVTLSCEQNLNHDAMYWYRQDPGQGLRLIYYSQIVNDFQKGDIAEGYSVSREKKESFPLTVTSAQKNPTAFYLCASSPPGQGVYGYTFGSGTRLTVV.

This chain uses TRBV13 with TRBJ2-5, with a tentative D call TRBD1 (5 bases). This CDR3 is built from 13 residues. Trimming stripped 5 bases from V and 5 bases from J, with 12 bases between. Germline CDR1 is PRHDT and CDR2 is FYEKMQ (reference sequence). The CDR3 loop reads CASSGRVRETQYF. In DNA, the CDR3 is TGTGCCAGCAGCGGCAGGGTTAGGGAGACCCAGTACTTC.